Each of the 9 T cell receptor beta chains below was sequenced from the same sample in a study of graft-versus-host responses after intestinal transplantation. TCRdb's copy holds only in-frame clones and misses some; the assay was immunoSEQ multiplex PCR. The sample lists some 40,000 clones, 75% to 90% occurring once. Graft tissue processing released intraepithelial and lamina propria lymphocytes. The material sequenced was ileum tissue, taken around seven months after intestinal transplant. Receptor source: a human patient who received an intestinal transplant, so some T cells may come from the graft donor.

The CDR3 DNA reads TGCGCCAGCAGTGAGGGGTCTAGGTACCAAGAGACCCAGTACTTC. Translated: CASSEGSRYQETQYF. The chain employs TRBV10-1 and TRBJ2-5; no reliable D call. CDR3 length: 15 residues. CDR1 is WNHNN and CDR2 is SYGVQD in the germline V gene (reference sequence). Trimming shortened V by 2 bases and J by 0 bases, and 10 bases separated the two germline ends.

In nucleotides, the CDR3 is TGTGCCACCGCCCAGGGGTCTCCCCTCTACGAGCAGTACTTC. This encodes CATAQGSPLYEQYF. The genes are TRBV2 and TRBJ2-5, with a tentative D call TRBD1 (6 bases). The J call may be incorrect, as the DNA end agrees better with TRBJ2-7. The CDR3 is 14 residues long. CDR1 and CDR2 (germline): SNHLY, FYNNEI.

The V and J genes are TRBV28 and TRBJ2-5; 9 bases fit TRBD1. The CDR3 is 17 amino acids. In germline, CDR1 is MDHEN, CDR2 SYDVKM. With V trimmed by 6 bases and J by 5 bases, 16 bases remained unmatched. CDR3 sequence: CASRQPFRDDRGETQYF. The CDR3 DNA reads TGTGCCAGCAGGCAACCCTTCCGGGACGACAGGGGGGAGACCCAGTACTTC. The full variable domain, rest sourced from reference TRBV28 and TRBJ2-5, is DVKVTQSSRYLVKRTGEKVFLECVQDMDHENMFWYRQDPGLGLRLIYFSYDVKMKEKGDIPEGYSVSREKKERFSLILESASTNQTSMYLCASRQPFRDDRGETQYFGPGTRLLVL.

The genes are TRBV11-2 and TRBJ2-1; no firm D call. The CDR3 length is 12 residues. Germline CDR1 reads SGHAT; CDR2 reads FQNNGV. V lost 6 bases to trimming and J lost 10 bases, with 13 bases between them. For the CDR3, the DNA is TGTGCCAGCAGTATTGAGGTTACCGAGCAGTTCTTC. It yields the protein CASSIEVTEQFF. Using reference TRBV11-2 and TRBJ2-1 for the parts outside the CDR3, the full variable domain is EAGVAQSPRYKIIEKRQSVAFWCNPISGHATLYWYQQILGQGPKLLIQFQNNGVVDDSQLPKDRFSAERLKGVDSTLKIQPAKLEDSAVYLCASSIEVTEQFFGPGTRLTVL.

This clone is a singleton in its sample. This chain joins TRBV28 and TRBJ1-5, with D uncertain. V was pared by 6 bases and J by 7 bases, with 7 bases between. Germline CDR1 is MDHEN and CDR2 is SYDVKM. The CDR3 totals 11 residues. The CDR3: CASSTRQPQHF. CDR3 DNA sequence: TGTGCCAGCAGCACCAGGCAGCCCCAGCATTTT. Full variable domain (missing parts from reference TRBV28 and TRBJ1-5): DVKVTQSSRYLVKRTGEKVFLECVQDMDHENMFWYRQDPGLGLRLIYFSYDVKMKEKGDIPEGYSVSREKKERFSLILESASTNQTSMYLCASSTRQPQHFGDGTRLSIL.

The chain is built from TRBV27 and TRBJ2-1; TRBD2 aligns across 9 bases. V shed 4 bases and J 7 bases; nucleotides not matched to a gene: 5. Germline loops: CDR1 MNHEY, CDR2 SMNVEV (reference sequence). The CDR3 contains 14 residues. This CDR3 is CASSSAGGRNEQFF. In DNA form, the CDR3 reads TGTGCCAGCAGTTCTGCGGGAGGGAGAAATGAGCAGTTCTTC.

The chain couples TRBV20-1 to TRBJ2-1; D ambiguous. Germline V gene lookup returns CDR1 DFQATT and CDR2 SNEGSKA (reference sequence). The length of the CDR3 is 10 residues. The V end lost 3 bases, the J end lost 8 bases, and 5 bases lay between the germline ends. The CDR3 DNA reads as TGCAGTGCTAGCGTGCATGAGCAGTTCTTC. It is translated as CSASVHEQFF.

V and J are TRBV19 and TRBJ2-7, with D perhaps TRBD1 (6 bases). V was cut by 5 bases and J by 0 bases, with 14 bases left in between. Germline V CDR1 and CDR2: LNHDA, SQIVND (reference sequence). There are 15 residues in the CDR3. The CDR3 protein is CASSLRPGASYEQYF. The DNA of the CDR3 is TGTGCCAGTAGTCTCCGCCCAGGGGCCTCCTACGAGCAGTACTTC.

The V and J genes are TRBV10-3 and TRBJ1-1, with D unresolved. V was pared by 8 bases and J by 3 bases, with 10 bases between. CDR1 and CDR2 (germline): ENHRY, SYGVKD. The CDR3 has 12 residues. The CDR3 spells CAIGGRDTEAFF. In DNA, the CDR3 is TGTGCCATCGGCGGGAGGGACACTGAAGCTTTCTTT.